The table lists the clone carrying this TCR beta chain with a few counts. Its antigen is unidentified. The protocol was immunoSEQ multiplex PCR, while the TCRdb copy is restricted to in-frame clones and leaves out a portion. This table holds approximately 58,000 clones, nearly 80% found once. These data belong to a study of OX40 agonist ivuxolimab in advanced cancers. Overall study context: Every 2 weeks, ivuxolimab was infused into the patients intravenously at between 0.01 and 10 mg/kg. Three individuals attained partial responses, comprising one hepatocellular carcinoma case and two cutaneous melanoma cases. The study's findings and limits: Circulating CD4+ and CD8+ T cells showed clonal expansion by week 6 at 0.1 to 3.0 mg/kg. Partial responders at 0.1-3.0 mg/kg showed near-lowest clonal expansion.

The CDR3 length is 16 residues. Germline loops: CDR1 SNHLY, CDR2 FYNNEI. The V end lost 7 bases, the J end lost 0 bases, and 16 bases lay between the germline ends. The material was CD4+ or CD8+ T cells sorted from blood, obtained in a trial of the OX40 agonist ivuxolimab. The gene calls are TRBV2 and TRBJ2-1; tentative D call: TRBD2 (5 bases). This receptor was identified in an adult with an advanced solid tumor such as melanoma, head and neck, liver or kidney cancer. The CDR3 reads CASNGLPRASYNEQFF. The CDR3 region has the DNA TGTGCCAGCAATGGACTGCCGCGGGCCTCCTACAATGAGCAGTTCTTC. The full variable domain, with the rest looked up from reference TRBV2 and TRBJ2-1, is EPEVTQTPSHQVTQMGQEVILRCVPISNHLYFYWYRQILGQKVEFLVSFYNNEISEKSEIFDDQFSVERPDGSNFTLKIRSTKLEDSAMYFCASNGLPRASYNEQFFGPGTRLTVL.